The next 24 T cell receptor beta chains were all read from a single sample in a study of CD8 T cells in Susac syndrome. Reverse transcription of 0.5 to 1 ug RNA was performed with random hexamers. TCRdb re-analysed the immunoSEQ multiplex PCR reads in MiXCR, keeping a single row per CDR3 protein. The repertoire consists of some 190,000 distinct CDR3 sequences, with 94% occurring once and the leading ten covering approximately 0.15%. Sequencing was carried out using CD4+ T cells from PBMCs. The receptors originated from a human donor with Susac syndrome.

The V call is TRBV20-1, the J call TRBJ1-2; the match to TRBD1 covers 7 bases. The CDR3 extends over 14 amino acids. Trimming removed 0 bases from V and 4 bases from J; junction bases left unmatched: 5. Germline V gene lookup returns CDR1 DFQATT and CDR2 SNEGSKA (reference sequence). The CDR3 spells CSARDPGQSYGYTF. The DNA of the CDR3 is TGCAGTGCTAGAGACCCGGGACAGAGCTATGGCTACACCTTC.

The gene calls are TRBV5-1 and TRBJ2-7, with 9 bases matching TRBD1. This CDR3 comprises 16 residues. Unmatched junction bases numbered 9, after V lost 3 bases and J lost 2 bases. Per germline, CDR1 SGHRS and CDR2 YFSETQ. The CDR3 sequence is CASSSSTGTGTYEQYF. The CDR3 DNA follows: TGCGCCAGCAGCTCGAGCACCGGGACAGGGACCTACGAGCAGTACTTC. The full variable domain, its missing parts supplied by reference TRBV5-1 and TRBJ2-7, is KAGVTQTPRYLIKTRGQQVTLSCSPISGHRSVSWYQQTPGQGLQFLFEYFSETQRNKGNFPGRFSGRQFSNSRSEMNVSTLELGDSALYLCASSSSTGTGTYEQYFGPGTRLTVT.

The chain carries TRBV3-1 and TRBJ2-5; D is possibly TRBD2 (7 bases). This CDR3 is 14 amino acids long. The germline gives CDR1 LGHDT, CDR2 YNNKEL (reference sequence). V dropped 4 bases and J dropped 7 bases, with 16 bases sitting between them. CDR3 sequence (DNA): TGTGCCAGCAGCCCCCAAGGGGGGGCCGCGACCCAGTACTTC. This sequence encodes CASSPQGGAATQYF.

The chain recombines TRBV10-2 with TRBJ1-1; TRBD1 matches 10 bases. The CDR3 covers 16 residues. Germline V lookup: CDR1 WSHSY, CDR2 SAAADI. Trimming at V came to 7 bases and at J to 0 bases, leaving 8 bases not matched to a gene. The CDR3 DNA reads TGCGCCAGCATCGTCCCGGGACAGGGGATGAACACTGAAGCTTTCTTT. Its protein is CASIVPGQGMNTEAFF.

The chain uses TRBV6-6 and TRBJ1-5; a possible D gene is TRBD1 (5 bases). This CDR3 is 16 amino acids long. Germline loops: CDR1 MNHNY, CDR2 SVGAGI (reference sequence). V lost 2 bases to trimming and J lost 3 bases, with 14 bases between them. As DNA, the CDR3 is TGTGCCAGCAGTTACCCTTCTGGGGGTTTCAATCAGCCCCAGCATTTT. This gives the protein CASSYPSGGFNQPQHF.

The J gene is TRBJ2-3, the V gene TRBV20-1; TRBD2 matches at 9 bases. The junction had 9 bases not matched to a gene; V was cut back by 5 bases and J by 0 bases. Germline CDR1 reads DFQATT; CDR2 reads SNEGSKA (reference sequence). The CDR3 sequence is 16 residues long. Here the CDR3 DNA reads TGCAGTGCTGCAGAAATAGCGGGGGCTAGCACAGATACGCAGTATTTT. It codes for CSAAEIAGASTDTQYF.

The J gene is TRBJ1-5, the V gene TRBV20-1, with D perhaps matching TRBD1 (6 bases). The CDR3 runs to 14 residues. Germline loops: CDR1 DFQATT, CDR2 SNEGSKA (reference sequence). The ends were cut back, 0 bases at V and 9 bases at J, with 15 bases in the middle. The DNA for the CDR3 is TGCAGTGCTAGAGATCGAGCAGGGGCAGGGCCCCAGCATTTT. Residues: CSARDRAGAGPQHF.

This chain uses TRBV5-6 with TRBJ1-5, with D possibly TRBD1 on 6 matching bases. V gave up 2 bases and J gave up 5 bases, with 14 bases separating them. CDR1 is SGHDT and CDR2 is YYEEEE in the germline V gene. CDR3 length: 15 amino acids. In DNA, the CDR3 is TGTGCCAGCAGCTTAGCAACTGGGGGGCATCAGCCCCAGCATTTT. Translated: CASSLATGGHQPQHF.

CDR3 nucleotides: TGTGCCAGCTCACCACGGGCTACAGGGACCGAGCAGTTCTTC. Translated: CASSPRATGTEQFF. V gene TRBV18 combines with J gene TRBJ2-1; a weak D match, TRBD1 (6 bases). Trimming took 1 base from V and 10 from J, leaving 14 bases between them. The CDR3 has 14 residues. From germline, CDR1 is KGHSH and CDR2 LQKENI.

V gene TRBV20-1 combines with J gene TRBJ1-2; D may be TRBD1 (5 bases). The CDR3 extends over 13 amino acids. The V and J ends lost 6 bases and 3 bases respectively, with 14 bases between them. The V gene's germline CDR1 is DFQATT and CDR2 SNEGSKA (reference sequence). The CDR3 protein is CSATSAGDYGYTF. The CDR3 DNA is TGCAGTGCAACGTCGGCGGGGGACTATGGCTACACCTTC.

V usage is TRBV7-2 and J usage is TRBJ1-4, with a tentative D call TRBD1 (6 bases). Germline lookup yields CDR1 SGHTA and CDR2 FQGNSA. The CDR3 has 14 residues. With 3 bases removed from V and 8 bases from J, the gap between germline ends came to 13 bases. CDR3 residues: CASSLDRAGEKLFF. CDR3 coding DNA: TGTGCCAGCAGCTTGGACAGAGCTGGAGAAAAACTGTTTTTT.

The rearrangement joins TRBV27 to TRBJ1-2, with TRBD1 matching 7 bases. Germline assignment: CDR1 MNHEY and CDR2 SMNVEV (reference sequence). The V and J ends lost 9 bases and 6 bases, in that order; junction bases with no gene match: 7. The CDR3 has 12 amino acids. The CDR3 sequence is CASRQGRDGYTF. The DNA of the CDR3 is TGTGCCAGTCGACAGGGTAGGGATGGCTACACCTTC.

The rearrangement links TRBV2 to TRBJ2-3; D not certain. The CDR3 is 15 amino acids. Germline V gives CDR1 SNHLY, CDR2 FYNNEI. Trimming pared 7 bases from V and 0 bases from J, leaving 14 bases between. CDR3 in DNA: TGTGCCAGCACCCGAACACAGTCTAGCACAGATACGCAGTATTTT. This codes for CASTRTQSSTDTQYF.

The CDR3 is CASSEHRTGDDTQYF. CDR3 in DNA: TGTGCCAGCAGTGAACACAGGACTGGGGATGATACGCAGTATTTT. The V call is TRBV25-1, the J call TRBJ2-3; D may correspond to TRBD1 or TRBD2 (5 bases each). V was shortened by 2 bases and J by 6 bases, with 15 bases between the two germline ends. This CDR3 spans 15 amino acids. Germline CDR1 reads MGHDK; CDR2 reads SYGVNS.

J is TRBJ1-2 and V is TRBV5-1, with 8 bases that match TRBD1. Losses at the gene ends were 4 bases for V and 6 bases for J; bases not matched to a gene: 2. Germline lookup yields CDR1 SGHRS and CDR2 YFSETQ. This CDR3 spans 12 amino acids. CDR3 in DNA: TGCGCCAGCAGCGCGACAGGGGATGGCTACACCTTC. This codes for CASSATGDGYTF.

The chain uses TRBV20-1 and TRBJ2-7; TRBD1 matches at 7 bases. CDR3 length: 15 residues. CDR1 and CDR2 (germline): DFQATT, SNEGSKA (reference sequence). V trimming: 3 bases; J trimming: 0 bases; junction bases outside the gene matches: 8. The CDR3 sequence: CSASRSGTASYEQYF. The CDR3 coding sequence is TGCAGTGCTAGCCGTTCCGGGACAGCCTCCTACGAGCAGTACTTC.

V usage is TRBV20-1 and J usage is TRBJ2-7; 10 bases map to TRBD1. Looked up from germline, CDR1 is DFQATT and CDR2 is SNEGSKA (reference sequence). Losses at the gene ends were 3 bases for V and 2 bases for J; bases not matched to a gene: 7. This CDR3 is 15 amino acids long. CDR3 nucleotides: TGCAGTGCTAGGGACCCCGGGACAGGGGCCTACGAGCAGTACTTC. Amino acid sequence: CSARDPGTGAYEQYF.

The rearrangement links TRBV5-4 to TRBJ2-5; D is uncertain. Trimming took 3 bases from V and 4 from J, leaving 4 bases between them. The CDR3 totals 11 residues. From germline, CDR1 is SGHNT and CDR2 YYREEE (reference sequence). CDR3 bases: TGTGCCAGCAGCTCTCCAGAGACCCAGTACTTC. As protein: CASSSPETQYF.

J is TRBJ2-6 and V is TRBV19; TRBD1 agrees at 11 bases. The CDR3 extends over 17 amino acids. The J segment lost 2 bases and the V segment lost 4 bases, leaving 4 bases of the junction unmatched. Germline V gene sequence: CDR1 LNHDA, CDR2 SQIVND (reference sequence). CDR3 DNA: TGTGCCAGTAGTACCGGGACAGGGGGTGCTGGGGCCAACGTCCTGACTTTC. This encodes CASSTGTGGAGANVLTF.

V and J are TRBV5-1 and TRBJ2-1; D could derive from TRBD1 or TRBD2 (5 bases each). V was cut by 4 bases and J by 9 bases, with 23 bases left in between. The CDR3 consists of 16 residues. CDR1 is SGHRS, CDR2 YFSETQ, per germline. The DNA for the CDR3 is TGCGCCAGCAGCCCCGGGACGGACCCATGGGTTGGTGAGCAGTTCTTC. Its translation: CASSPGTDPWVGEQFF.

The gene calls are TRBV6-6 and TRBJ1-2; D is ambiguous. Germline V lookup: CDR1 MNHNY, CDR2 SVGAGI (reference sequence). The germline V and J ends were trimmed by 7 bases and 5 bases, with 11 bases remaining between them. The CDR3 loop spans 12 amino acids. CDR3 nucleotides: TGTGCCAGCATAGAGACGGGATATGGCTACACCTTC. Amino acids: CASIETGYGYTF.

The genes are TRBV12-3 or TRBV12-4 and TRBJ2-4; 10 bases line up with TRBD2. The CDR3 spans 19 residues. Trimming at V came to 3 bases and at J to 0 bases, leaving 11 bases not matched to a gene. DNA for the CDR3: TGTGCCAGCAGTTTGAGAAGTCGGCTAGCGGGGGTAGCCAAAAACATTCAGTACTTC. It specifies CASSLRSRLAGVAKNIQYF.

V gene TRBV9 combines with J gene TRBJ1-2; 7 nucleotides agree with TRBD1. The germline V gene has CDR1 SGDLS and CDR2 YYNGEE. The length of the CDR3 is 13 residues. Trimming at V came to 4 bases and at J to 8 bases, leaving 8 bases not matched to a gene. The CDR3 loop reads CASSLPTGDGYTF. CDR3 DNA: TGTGCCAGCAGCCTCCCCACAGGGGACGGCTACACCTTC.

The chain links TRBV19 to TRBJ1-5; 7 nucleotides align to TRBD1. Germline CDR1 reads LNHDA; CDR2 reads SQIVND (reference sequence). The CDR3 has 16 amino acids. V shed 7 bases, J shed 1 base, and the junction held 10 bases outside the gene matches. The CDR3 region is CASTLLQGKSNQPQHF. DNA for the CDR3: TGTGCCAGTACCCTCTTACAGGGGAAGAGCAATCAGCCCCAGCATTTT. Full variable domain (remainder filled in from reference TRBV19 and TRBJ1-5): DGGITQSPKYLFRKEGQNVTLSCEQNLNHDAMYWYRQDPGQGLRLIYYSQIVNDFQKGDIAEGYSVSREKKESFPLTVTSAQKNPTAFYLCASTLLQGKSNQPQHFGDGTRLSIL.